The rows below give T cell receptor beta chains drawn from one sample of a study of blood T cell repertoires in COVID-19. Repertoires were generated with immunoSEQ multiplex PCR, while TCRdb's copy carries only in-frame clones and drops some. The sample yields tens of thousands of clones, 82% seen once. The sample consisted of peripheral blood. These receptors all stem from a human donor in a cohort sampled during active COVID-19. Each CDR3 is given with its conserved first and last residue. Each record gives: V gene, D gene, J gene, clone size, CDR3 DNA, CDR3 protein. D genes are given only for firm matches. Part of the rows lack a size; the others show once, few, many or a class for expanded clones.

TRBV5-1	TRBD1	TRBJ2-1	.	TGCGCCAGCAGCTGGAGACAGGGACCCTACAATGAGCAGTTCTTC	CASSWRQGPYNEQFF
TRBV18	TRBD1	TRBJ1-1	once	TGTGCCAGCTCACCACCGACAGGGCTTCGTGAAGCTTTCTTT	CASSPPTGLREAFF
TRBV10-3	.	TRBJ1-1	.	TGTGCCATAGCCCCAGGGGAGATGAACACTGAAGCTTTCTTT	CAIAPGEMNTEAFF
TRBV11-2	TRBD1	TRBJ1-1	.	TGTGCCAGCAGCTCACCGGACAGGGCCACAATAAGGAACACTGAAGCTTTCTTT	CASSSPDRATIRNTEAFF
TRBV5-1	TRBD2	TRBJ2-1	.	TGCGCCAGCAGCTATCAGATGACTAGCGACAATGAGCAGTTCTTC	CASSYQMTSDNEQFF
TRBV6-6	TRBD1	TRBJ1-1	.	TGTGCCAGCAGACCGGGGCTGCACAGGGGAGGCACTGAAGCTTTCTTT	CASRPGLHRGGTEAFF
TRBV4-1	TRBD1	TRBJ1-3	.	TGCGCCAGCAGCCGCCCGGGACAGATCTCTGGAAACACCATATATTTT	CASSRPGQISGNTIYF
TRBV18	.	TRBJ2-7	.	TGTGCCAGCTCATCAAACGGGACCGAGTTGACACTGTGGGGGGGCCCGTACGAGCAGTACTTC	CASSSNGTELTLWGGPYEQYF
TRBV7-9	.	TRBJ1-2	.	TGTGCCAGCAGCTTAGGAGGGAACTATGGCTACACCTTC	CASSLGGNYGYTF
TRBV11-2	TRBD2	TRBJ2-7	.	TGTGCCAGCAGCATCTCTAGCGGGGGGGCCGGAAGCCTCGAGCAGTACTTC	CASSISSGGAGSLEQYF
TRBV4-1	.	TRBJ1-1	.	TGCGCCAGCAGCCTCAAGGGAGGGATGGGGGACACTGAAGCTTTCTTT	CASSLKGGMGDTEAFF
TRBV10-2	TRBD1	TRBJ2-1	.	TGCGCCAGCAAGGACAGGGGGCGCGGTGAGCAGTTCTTC	CASKDRGRGEQFF
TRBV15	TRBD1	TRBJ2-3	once	TGTGCCACCCGGACAGGGGGCCAGGCAGATACGCAGTATTTT	CATRTGGQADTQYF
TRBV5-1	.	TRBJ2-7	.	TGCGCCAGCAGCTTGTTGGGGGGACGGCCACGCGAGCAGTACTTC	CASSLLGGRPREQYF
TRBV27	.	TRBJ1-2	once	TGTGCCAGCAGTTTTTTGGCCACCTGGGGCTACACCTTC	CASSFLATWGYTF